This T cell receptor beta chain is drawn from a study of blood T cell repertoires in COVID-19. Participant ages covered roughly 18 to 89 years across 24 US areas. Which cohort a participant joined came from the clinical history participants gave. V was shortened by 1 base and J by 0 bases, with 9 bases between the two germline ends. CDR1 GTSNPN and CDR2 SVGIG come from the germline V gene (reference sequence). CDR3 length equals 15 residues. Authors' data handling: How many nucleated cells were present was estimated from reference gene primer amplification. Sequenced by immunoSEQ multiplex PCR; TCRdb stores in-frame clones only, minus some. The V and J calls and clone size were taken over from that table, and D and trimming were inferred from the DNA. The sample yields 250,000 to 350,000 clones, around 89% seen once.

The chain has TRBV30 and TRBJ1-4, with D perhaps TRBD1 (6 bases). This receptor was identified in a woman between 50 and 59 years old who had recovered from COVID-19. The material sequenced was PBMCs or T cells enriched from blood (not recorded which). CDR3 residues: CAWSGTEATNEKLFF. The DNA of the CDR3 is TGTGCCTGGAGTGGGACAGAAGCAACTAATGAAAAACTGTTTTTT.